These T cell receptor beta chains were read from a single sample in a study of human T cells and chemical hapten exposure. TCRdb ran MiXCR on the RACE reads and lists one entry per CDR3 protein. The sample holds about 120,000 distinct CDR3 sequences, about 10% seen once. The starting material was whole blood, obtained in connection with sensitization to the hapten diphenylcyclopropenone (DPC). The origin of the receptors is a woman aged 50 to 60 with alopecia areata. Some clones in this sample may be carry-over from other donors' samples. Both conserved end residues are part of each CDR3. A D gene is named only where the DNA matches it firmly. The size of a clone is reported for some rows only, either as once, few or many, or as a class for expanded clones.

size	V	D	J	DNA	CDR3
few	TRBV14	-	TRBJ2-3	TGTGCCAGCAGCCAAGTCCGGGATACGCAGTATTTT	CASSQVRDTQYF
few	TRBV7-2	-	TRBJ2-5	TGTGCCAGCAGCCCTCGACAGATTCAAGAGACCCAGTACTTC	CASSPRQIQETQYF
few	TRBV6-5	-	TRBJ2-2	TGTGCCAGCAAACTGAGCGGGGGGGAGCTGTTTTTT	CASKLSGGELFF
-	TRBV15	-	TRBJ2-1	TGTGCCACCAGCAGAGGAGGGGGGGCCTCCAATGAGCAGTTCTTC	CATSRGGGASNEQFF
-	TRBV21-1	-	TRBJ1-5	TGTGCCAGCAGCAATCGCCGGACAGCCAGCAATCAGCCCCAGCATTTT	CASSNRRTASNQPQHF
-	TRBV20-1	-	TRBJ1-3	TGCAGTGCTAGAGAGGGCAGGGGTACAAACACCATATATTTT	CSAREGRGTNTIYF
-	TRBV14	-	TRBJ1-5	TGTGCCAGCAGCCAAGACGGGGGGAATCAGCCCCAGCATTTT	CASSQDGGNQPQHF
few	TRBV9	TRBD1	TRBJ2-3	TGTGCCAGCAGCTCCGGACAGGGAGGTACGCAGTATTTT	CASSSGQGGTQYF
few	TRBV7-9	-	TRBJ1-6	TGTGCCAGCAGCTTAGGGGGCAGCGGGGGTAATTCACCCCTCCACTTT	CASSLGGSGGNSPLHF
-	TRBV6-2/TRBV6-3	-	TRBJ2-1	TGTGCCAGCAGGGGTGGTGGGGGAAATGAGCAGTTCTTC	CASRGGGGNEQFF
many	TRBV5-5	-	TRBJ1-1	TGTGCCAGCAGCTTAATGGTCACCTTGAACACTGAAGCTTTCTTT	CASSLMVTLNTEAFF
-	TRBV2	-	TRBJ1-1	TGTGCCAGCACGCGAAGGGAGAACACTGAAGCTTTCTTT	CASTRRENTEAFF
-	TRBV4-3	TRBD2	TRBJ2-7	TGCGCCAGCAGCTCCGGGACTAGCGGGACCGAGCAGTACTTC	CASSSGTSGTEQYF
-	TRBV12-5	-	TRBJ2-1	TGTGCTAGTGGTTTGGGGTACAGGGACAATGAGCAGTTCTTC	CASGLGYRDNEQFF
-	TRBV6-2/TRBV6-3	TRBD2	TRBJ2-1	TGTGCCAGCAGTCTCGACGGGACTAGCGGGAATGAGCAGTTCTTC	CASSLDGTSGNEQFF
few	TRBV20-1	-	TRBJ2-1	TGCAGTGGGTCGGGTGGCAGCTCCTACAATGAGCAGTTCTTC	CSGSGGSSYNEQFF
-	TRBV5-6	-	TRBJ2-5	TGTGCCAGCAGCTCTGGGACCGCCCTTGGAAGGTACTTC	CASSSGTALGRYF
-	TRBV5-1	-	TRBJ1-6	TGCGCCAGCAGCTCAGGGTTTGGCAATTCACCCCTCCACTTT	CASSSGFGNSPLHF
-	TRBV7-2	-	TRBJ2-7	TGTGCCAGCAGCTTAGGCGGGGGCTTCATCTACGAGCAGTACTTC	CASSLGGGFIYEQYF
many	TRBV12-3/TRBV12-4	-	TRBJ2-2	TGTGCCAGCAGTTTAGAGAGAACAGGGAACACCGGGGAGCTGTTTTTT	CASSLERTGNTGELFF
-	TRBV7-8	TRBD2	TRBJ2-1	TGTGCCAGCAGCTCCTCCTTCACTAGCGGGAGCTACAATGAGCAGTTCTTC	CASSSSFTSGSYNEQFF
-	TRBV20-1	-	TRBJ2-2	TGCAGTGCAACTGACAGACGGGGCACCGGGGAGCTGTTTTTT	CSATDRRGTGELFF
once	TRBV2	TRBD1	TRBJ1-1	TGTGCCAGCAGTGAAAGCAGGGGGGACAACACTGAAGCTTTCTTT	CASSESRGDNTEAFF
few	TRBV7-2	-	TRBJ2-3	TGTGCCAGCAGCTTAGACAGGGACAGCACAGATACGCAGTATTTT	CASSLDRDSTDTQYF
many	TRBV2	-	TRBJ2-1	TGTGCCAGCAAAGCGGGTAATGAGCAGTTCTTC	CASKAGNEQFF
-	TRBV12-3/TRBV12-4	-	TRBJ2-3	TGTGCCAGCAGTTTAGGGATTCGATACACAGATACGCAGTATTTT	CASSLGIRYTDTQYF
few	TRBV12-3/TRBV12-4	TRBD1	TRBJ2-2	TGTGCCAGCAGTTTCCCCCCCCCAGGGACAGCGAACACCGGGGAGCTGTTTTTT	CASSFPPPGTANTGELFF
few	TRBV20-1	TRBD2	TRBJ2-5	TGCAGTGCTGTGGCGGGAGGAGTCACAGAAACCCAGTACTTC	CSAVAGGVTETQYF
-	TRBV4-1	TRBD2	TRBJ2-2	TGCGCCAGCAGTGGACTAGCCTCCACCGGGGAGCTGTTTTTT	CASSGLASTGELFF
few	TRBV7-2	TRBD2	TRBJ2-1	TGTGCCGGAGGACTAGCCGCAGCCGATGAGCAGTTCTTC	CAGGLAAADEQFF
-	TRBV29-1	-	TRBJ1-1	TGCAGCGTCTGGACGGGGGATGGCACTGAAGCTTTCTTT	CSVWTGDGTEAFF
many	TRBV7-8	-	TRBJ1-5	TGTGCCAGCAGCTTATCCAATCAGCCCCAGCATTTT	CASSLSNQPQHF
many	TRBV4-2	-	TRBJ1-5	TGTGCCAGCAGCCAGAATATCGGGGCAGGGCCCCATCAGCCCCAGCATTTT	CASSQNIGAGPHQPQHF
-	TRBV27	-	TRBJ1-1	TGTGCCAGCAGTGAGGACCCGCGGGGGTTTAGGACTGAAGCTTTCTTT	CASSEDPRGFRTEAFF
many	TRBV20-1	TRBD1	TRBJ1-1	TGCAGTGCTCCCGATTCCGGGACAGCGAACACTGAAGCTTTCTTT	CSAPDSGTANTEAFF
few	TRBV28	-	TRBJ1-4	TGTGCCAGCAGCCTACTTGGGGGGCCCACGTTTTTT	CASSLLGGPTFF
many	TRBV15	-	TRBJ1-1	TGTGCCACCAGCAGAGATCACAGTCTAGCCTTGAACACTGAAGCTTTCTTT	CATSRDHSLALNTEAFF
few	TRBV20-1	TRBD2	TRBJ2-7	TGCACTGGAGTCGAGCGGGAACTCCCCTACGAGCAGTACTTC	CTGVERELPYEQYF
few	TRBV5-1	-	TRBJ1-1	TGCGCCAGCAGAGATACGGTGAACAGGGCCGTTGAAGCTTTCTTT	CASRDTVNRAVEAFF
many	TRBV5-1	-	TRBJ2-7	TGCGCCAGCAGCTTGGATGACCACCCGCGGGGAGACGAGCAGTACTTC	CASSLDDHPRGDEQYF
-	TRBV7-2	-	TRBJ2-5	TGTGCCAGCAGCCCCTGGACTGGAGAAGAGACCCAGTACTTC	CASSPWTGEETQYF
-	TRBV24-1	-	TRBJ2-3	TGTGCCACCAGTGATCTGAGAAATACGCAGTATTTT	CATSDLRNTQYF
-	TRBV5-1	-	TRBJ1-1	TGCGCCAGCAGCTTGGAAGAAGGGCTCAGGGCTGAAGCTTTCTTT	CASSLEEGLRAEAFF
few	TRBV7-2	TRBD2	TRBJ2-3	TGTGCCAGCAGCTTAGCCTTACTAGCGGGGACCACAGATACGCAGTATTTT	CASSLALLAGTTDTQYF
-	TRBV6-5	-	TRBJ1-3	TGTGCCAGCAGCCCCGACAGACGGAACACCATATATTTT	CASSPDRRNTIYF
-	TRBV27	TRBD2	TRBJ2-3	TGTGCCAGCAGTATACCGACTAGCGGGAGACCCGATACGCAGTATTTT	CASSIPTSGRPDTQYF
many	TRBV5-1	-	TRBJ2-5	TGCGCCAGCAGCCCCCTAGGGCTACAAGAGACCCAGTACTTC	CASSPLGLQETQYF
-	TRBV7-2	TRBD2	TRBJ2-7	TGTGCCAGCAGCTCCTCCGGGGGTGGCGGCGGGGGGGAGCAGTACTTC	CASSSSGGGGGGEQYF
-	TRBV12-3/TRBV12-4	-	TRBJ1-2	TGTGCCAGCAGTCCCCGGCAGGGAAATATCTATGGCTACACCTTC	CASSPRQGNIYGYTF
-	TRBV23-1	-	TRBJ1-5	TGCGCCAGCACCCCTTTGAGGGGCAATCAGCCCCAGCATTTT	CASTPLRGNQPQHF
many	TRBV28	TRBD1	TRBJ1-2	TGTGCCAGCAGTTTCCCACAGGGGGACTATGGCTACACCTTC	CASSFPQGDYGYTF
few	TRBV4-3	TRBD1	TRBJ2-1	TGCGCCAGCAGCCAAAGAACAGGGGACAATGAGCAGTTCTTC	CASSQRTGDNEQFF
-	TRBV7-6	TRBD2	TRBJ2-7	TGTGCCAGCAGTCCCGGGACTAGCGACGAGCAGTACTTC	CASSPGTSDEQYF